This record looks at one TCR beta chain sequence and its context. The antigen is not known. Assay used: immunoSEQ multiplex PCR; TCRdb lists only in-frame clones, some missing. Here the sample spans more than 2,000,000 clones, approximately 92% being singletons. This sample was taken from a study of shared clonotypes between healthy human individuals. Study observations and caveats: Sample collection involved blood only; tissue repertoires are likely different.

This CDR3 contains 13 residues. Trimming removed 6 bases at V and 2 bases at J, with 8 bases between. Germline CDR1 reads MNHEY; CDR2 reads SVGAGI. This chain connects TRBV6-5 to TRBJ1-3; D call uncertain. Sequencing used naive CD4+ T cells sorted from blood. The subset: CD45RA+ positively selected. The receptor was isolated from a man younger than 30 in good health. The CDR3 is CASRRLTGNTIYF. In nucleotides, the CDR3 is TGTGCCAGCAGGCGCCTGACTGGAAACACCATATATTTT.